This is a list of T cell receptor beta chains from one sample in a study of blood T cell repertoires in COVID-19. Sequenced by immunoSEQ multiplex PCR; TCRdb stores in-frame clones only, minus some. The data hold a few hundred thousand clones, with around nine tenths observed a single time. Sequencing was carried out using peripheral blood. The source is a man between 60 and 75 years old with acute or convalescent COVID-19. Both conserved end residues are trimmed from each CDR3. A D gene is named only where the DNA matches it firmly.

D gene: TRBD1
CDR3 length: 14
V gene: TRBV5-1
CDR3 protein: ASSLGRQGGNTEAF

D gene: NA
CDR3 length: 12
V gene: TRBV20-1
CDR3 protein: SASRRERGETQY

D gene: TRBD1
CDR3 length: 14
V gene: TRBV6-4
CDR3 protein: ASSDSSTGHTDTQY

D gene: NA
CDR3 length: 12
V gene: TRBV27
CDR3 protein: ASSLGGQISEQF

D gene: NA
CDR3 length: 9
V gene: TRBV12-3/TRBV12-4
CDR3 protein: ASSPDNEQF

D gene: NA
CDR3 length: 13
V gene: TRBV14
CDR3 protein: ASSQGARANSPLH

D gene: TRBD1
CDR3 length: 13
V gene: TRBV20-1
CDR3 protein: SASPNRGFTGELF

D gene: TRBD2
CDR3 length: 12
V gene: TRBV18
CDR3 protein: ASSRDRGDYEQY

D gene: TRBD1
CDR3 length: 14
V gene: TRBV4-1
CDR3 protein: ASSPTGALSGNTIY

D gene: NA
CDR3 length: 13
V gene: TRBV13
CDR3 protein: ASSPGHLNTGELF

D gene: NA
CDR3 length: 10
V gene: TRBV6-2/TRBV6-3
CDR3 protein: ASSYQATEAF

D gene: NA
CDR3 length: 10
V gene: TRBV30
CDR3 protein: AWSGLTYEQY

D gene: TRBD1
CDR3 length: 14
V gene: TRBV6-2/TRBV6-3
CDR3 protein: ASSSTGGWGTDTQY

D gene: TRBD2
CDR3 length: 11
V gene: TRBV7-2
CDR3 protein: ASSLAHGTRLD

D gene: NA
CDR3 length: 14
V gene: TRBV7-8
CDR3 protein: ASSPRTGSPSYEQY

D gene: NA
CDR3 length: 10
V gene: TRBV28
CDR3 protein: ASKQGIDEQF

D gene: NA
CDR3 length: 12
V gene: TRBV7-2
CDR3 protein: ASSVSLRTYEQF

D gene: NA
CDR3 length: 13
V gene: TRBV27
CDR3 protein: ASSLGALGNQPQH

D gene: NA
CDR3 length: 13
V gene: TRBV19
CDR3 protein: ASSIGPGIAYEQY